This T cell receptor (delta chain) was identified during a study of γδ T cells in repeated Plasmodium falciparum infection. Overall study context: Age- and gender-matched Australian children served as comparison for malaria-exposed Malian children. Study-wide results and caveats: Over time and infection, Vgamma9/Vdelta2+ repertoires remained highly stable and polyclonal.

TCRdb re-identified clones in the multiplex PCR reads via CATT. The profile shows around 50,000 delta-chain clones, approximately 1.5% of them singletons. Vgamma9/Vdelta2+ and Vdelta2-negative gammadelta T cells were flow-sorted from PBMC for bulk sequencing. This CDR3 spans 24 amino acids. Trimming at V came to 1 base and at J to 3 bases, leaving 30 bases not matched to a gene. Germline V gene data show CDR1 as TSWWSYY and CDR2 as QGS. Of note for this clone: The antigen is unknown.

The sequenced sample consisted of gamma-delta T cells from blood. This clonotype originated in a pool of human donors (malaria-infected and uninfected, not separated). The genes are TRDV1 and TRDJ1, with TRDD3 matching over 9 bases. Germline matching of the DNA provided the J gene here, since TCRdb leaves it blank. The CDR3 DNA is TGTGCTCTTGGGGAACGGCTCATCCTACTTAACCAAGTAGCTGGGGGATTTAGGGCCGATAAACTCATCTTT. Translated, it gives CALGERLILLNQVAGGFRADKLIF.